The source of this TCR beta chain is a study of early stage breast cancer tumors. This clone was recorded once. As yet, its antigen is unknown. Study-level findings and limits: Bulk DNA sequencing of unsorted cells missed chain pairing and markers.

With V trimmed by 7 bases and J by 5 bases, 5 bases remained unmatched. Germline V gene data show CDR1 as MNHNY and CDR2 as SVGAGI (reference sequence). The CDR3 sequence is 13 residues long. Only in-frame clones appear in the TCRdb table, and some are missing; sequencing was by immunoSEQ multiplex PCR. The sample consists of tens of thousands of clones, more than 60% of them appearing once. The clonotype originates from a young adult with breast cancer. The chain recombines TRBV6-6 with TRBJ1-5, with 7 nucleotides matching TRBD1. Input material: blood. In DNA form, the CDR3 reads TGTGCCAGCAATTCAGGGGGTCATCAGCCCCAGCATTTT. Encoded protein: CASNSGGHQPQHF.